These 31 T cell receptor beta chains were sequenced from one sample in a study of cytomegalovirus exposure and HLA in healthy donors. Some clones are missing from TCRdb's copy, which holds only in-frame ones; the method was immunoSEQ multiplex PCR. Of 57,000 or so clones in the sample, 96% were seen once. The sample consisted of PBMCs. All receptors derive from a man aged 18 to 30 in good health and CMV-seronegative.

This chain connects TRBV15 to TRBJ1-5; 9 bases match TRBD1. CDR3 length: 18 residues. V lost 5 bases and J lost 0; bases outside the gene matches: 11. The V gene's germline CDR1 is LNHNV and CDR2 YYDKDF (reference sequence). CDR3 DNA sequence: TGTGCCACCAGCTTGTCCCGGGACAGGGTCTATAGCAATCAGCCCCAGCATTTT. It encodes CATSLSRDRVYSNQPQHF.

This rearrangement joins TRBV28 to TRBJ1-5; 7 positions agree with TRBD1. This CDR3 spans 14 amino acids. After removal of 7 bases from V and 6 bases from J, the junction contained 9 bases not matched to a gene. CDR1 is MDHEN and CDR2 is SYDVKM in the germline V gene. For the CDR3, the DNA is TGTGCCAGCACCGAGACAGGGCTGGGTCAGCCCCAGCATTTT. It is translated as CASTETGLGQPQHF.

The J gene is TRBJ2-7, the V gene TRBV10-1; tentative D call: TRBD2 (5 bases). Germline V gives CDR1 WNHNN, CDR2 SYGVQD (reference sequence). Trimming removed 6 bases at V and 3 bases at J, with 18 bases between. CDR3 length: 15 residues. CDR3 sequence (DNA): TGCGCCAGCAGAGATCATGGTAGGGAGCGCTACGAGCAGTACTTC. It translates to CASRDHGRERYEQYF.

In DNA, the CDR3 is TGTGCCTGGAGTGTTTTAGCGGCCGAAGTGTACCAGCAGTACTTC. Protein product: CAWSVLAAEVYQQYF. The chain is built from TRBV30 and TRBJ2-7; D possibly corresponds to TRBD2 (6 bases). The CDR3 runs 15 residues. The germline V gene has CDR1 GTSNPN and CDR2 SVGIG (reference sequence). V was trimmed by 0 bases and J by 8 bases, leaving 20 bases between them.

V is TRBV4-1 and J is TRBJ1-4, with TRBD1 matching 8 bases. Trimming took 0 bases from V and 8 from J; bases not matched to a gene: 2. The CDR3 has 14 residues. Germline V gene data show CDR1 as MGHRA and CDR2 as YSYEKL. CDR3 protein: CASSQDRGHEKLFF. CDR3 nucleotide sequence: TGCGCCAGCAGCCAAGACAGGGGGCACGAAAAACTGTTTTTT.

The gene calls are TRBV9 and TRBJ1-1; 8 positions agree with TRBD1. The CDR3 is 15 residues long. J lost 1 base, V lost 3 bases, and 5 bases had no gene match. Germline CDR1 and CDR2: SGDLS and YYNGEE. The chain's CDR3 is CASSASGTGNTEAFF. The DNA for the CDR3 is TGTGCCAGCAGCGCCAGTGGGACAGGGAACACTGAAGCTTTCTTT.

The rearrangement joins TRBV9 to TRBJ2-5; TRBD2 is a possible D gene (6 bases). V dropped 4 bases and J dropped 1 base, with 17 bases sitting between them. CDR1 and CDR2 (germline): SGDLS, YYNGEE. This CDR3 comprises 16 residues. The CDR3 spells CASSPRGDGPQETQYF. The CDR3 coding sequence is TGTGCCAGCAGCCCCCGCGGGGACGGCCCCCAAGAGACCCAGTACTTC.

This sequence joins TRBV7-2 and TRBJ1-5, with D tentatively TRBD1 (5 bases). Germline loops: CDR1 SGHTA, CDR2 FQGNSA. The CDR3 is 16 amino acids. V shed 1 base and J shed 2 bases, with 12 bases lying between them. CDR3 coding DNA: TGTGCCAGCAGCTTAGTAGCAGGGTATGGCAATCAGCCCCAGCATTTT. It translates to CASSLVAGYGNQPQHF.

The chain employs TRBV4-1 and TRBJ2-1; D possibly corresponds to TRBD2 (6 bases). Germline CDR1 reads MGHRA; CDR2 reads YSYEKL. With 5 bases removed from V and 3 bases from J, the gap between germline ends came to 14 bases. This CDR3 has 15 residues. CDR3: CASSGGAGLYNEQFF. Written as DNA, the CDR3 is TGCGCCAGCAGCGGCGGGGCGGGCCTCTACAATGAGCAGTTCTTC.

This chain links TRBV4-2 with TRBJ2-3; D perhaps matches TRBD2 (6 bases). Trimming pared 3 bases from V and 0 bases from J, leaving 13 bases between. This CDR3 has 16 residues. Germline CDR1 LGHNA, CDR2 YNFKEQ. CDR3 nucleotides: TGTGCCAGCAGCCAGCGGGGACGGGGAAGCACAGATACGCAGTATTTT. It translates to CASSQRGRGSTDTQYF.

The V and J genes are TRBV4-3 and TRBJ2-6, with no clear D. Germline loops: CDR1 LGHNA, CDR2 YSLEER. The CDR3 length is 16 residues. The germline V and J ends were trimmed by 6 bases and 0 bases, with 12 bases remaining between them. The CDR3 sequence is CASSPSLGSGANVLTF. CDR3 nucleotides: TGCGCCAGCAGTCCATCCCTCGGCTCTGGGGCCAACGTCCTGACTTTC.

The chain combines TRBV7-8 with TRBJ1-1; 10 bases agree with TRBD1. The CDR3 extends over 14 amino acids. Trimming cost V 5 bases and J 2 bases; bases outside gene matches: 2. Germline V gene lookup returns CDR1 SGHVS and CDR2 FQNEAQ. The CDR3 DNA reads TGTGCCAGCAGCAGGACAGGGGGAAACACTGAAGCTTTCTTT. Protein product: CASSRTGGNTEAFF.

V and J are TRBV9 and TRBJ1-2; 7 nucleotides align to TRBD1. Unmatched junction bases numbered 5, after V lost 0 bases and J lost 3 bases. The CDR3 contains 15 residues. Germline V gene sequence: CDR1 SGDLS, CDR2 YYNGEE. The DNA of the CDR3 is TGTGCCAGCAGCGTAGACCAGGGGGTCTACTATGGCTACACCTTC. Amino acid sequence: CASSVDQGVYYGYTF.

The CDR3 here is CASSSNYEQYF. The CDR3 DNA follows: TGTGCCAGCAGTTCAAACTACGAGCAGTACTTC. The genes are TRBV6-5 and TRBJ2-7; no definite D call. There are 11 residues in the CDR3. The germline CDR1 and CDR2 sequences are MNHEY and SVGAGI. Between the trimmed V and J ends, which lost 4 bases and 3 bases, there was a span of 4 bases.

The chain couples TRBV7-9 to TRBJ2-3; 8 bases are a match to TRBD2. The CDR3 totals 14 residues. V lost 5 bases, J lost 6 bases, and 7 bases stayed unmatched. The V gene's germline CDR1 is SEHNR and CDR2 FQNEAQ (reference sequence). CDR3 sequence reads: CASSPPPSGDTQYF. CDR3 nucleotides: TGTGCCAGCAGCCCCCCGCCTAGCGGGGATACGCAGTATTTT. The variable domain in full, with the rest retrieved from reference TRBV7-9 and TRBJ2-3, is DTGVSQNPRHKITKRGQNVTFRCDPISEHNRLYWYRQTLGQGPEFLTYFQNEAQLEKSRLLSDRFSAERPKGSFSTLEIQRTEQGDSAMYLCASSPPPSGDTQYFGPGTRLTVL.

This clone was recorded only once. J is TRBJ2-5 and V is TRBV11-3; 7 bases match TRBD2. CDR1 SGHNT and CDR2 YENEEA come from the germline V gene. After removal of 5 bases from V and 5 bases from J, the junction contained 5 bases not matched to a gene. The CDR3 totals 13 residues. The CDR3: CASSAGGRETQYF. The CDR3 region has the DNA TGTGCCAGCAGCGCCGGGGGGAGGGAGACCCAGTACTTC.

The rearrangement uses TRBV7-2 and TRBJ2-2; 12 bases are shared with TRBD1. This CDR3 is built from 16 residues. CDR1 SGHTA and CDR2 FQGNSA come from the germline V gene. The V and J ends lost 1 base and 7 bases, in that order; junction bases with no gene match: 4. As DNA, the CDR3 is TGTGCCAGCAGCTTAGGGGACAGGGGGCACGGCGGGGAGCTGTTTTTT. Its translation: CASSLGDRGHGGELFF.

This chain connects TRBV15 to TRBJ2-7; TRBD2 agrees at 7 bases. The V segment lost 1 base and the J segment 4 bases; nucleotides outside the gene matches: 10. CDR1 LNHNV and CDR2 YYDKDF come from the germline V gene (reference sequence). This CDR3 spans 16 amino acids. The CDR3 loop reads CATSRVAGLGVYEQYF. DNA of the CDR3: TGTGCCACCAGCAGAGTCGCAGGACTAGGTGTATACGAGCAGTACTTC.

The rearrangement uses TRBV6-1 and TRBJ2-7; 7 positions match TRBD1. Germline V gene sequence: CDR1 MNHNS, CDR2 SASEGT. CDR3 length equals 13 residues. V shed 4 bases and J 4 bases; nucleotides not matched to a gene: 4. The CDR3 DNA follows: TGTGCCAGCAGTGCAGGGGGTTGGTACGAGCAGTACTTC. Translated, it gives CASSAGGWYEQYF.

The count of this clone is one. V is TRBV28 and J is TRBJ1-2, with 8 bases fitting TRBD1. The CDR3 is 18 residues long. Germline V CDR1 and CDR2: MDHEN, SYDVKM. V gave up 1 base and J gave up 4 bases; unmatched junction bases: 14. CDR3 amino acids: CASSLSGGHHADSYGYTF. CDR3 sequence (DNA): TGTGCCAGCAGTTTATCAGGGGGCCATCACGCCGACAGCTATGGCTACACCTTC.

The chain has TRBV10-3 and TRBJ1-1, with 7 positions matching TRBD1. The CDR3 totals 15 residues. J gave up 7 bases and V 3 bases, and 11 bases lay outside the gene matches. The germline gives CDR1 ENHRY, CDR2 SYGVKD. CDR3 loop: CAISDLGQAADEAFF. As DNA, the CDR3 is TGTGCCATCAGTGACCTCGGACAGGCGGCGGATGAAGCTTTCTTT.

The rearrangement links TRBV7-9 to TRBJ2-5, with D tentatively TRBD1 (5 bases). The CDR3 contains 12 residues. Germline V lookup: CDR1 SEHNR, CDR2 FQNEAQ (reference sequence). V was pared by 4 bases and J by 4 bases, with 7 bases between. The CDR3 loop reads CASSWGAETQYF. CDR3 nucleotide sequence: TGTGCCAGCAGCTGGGGCGCAGAGACCCAGTACTTC.

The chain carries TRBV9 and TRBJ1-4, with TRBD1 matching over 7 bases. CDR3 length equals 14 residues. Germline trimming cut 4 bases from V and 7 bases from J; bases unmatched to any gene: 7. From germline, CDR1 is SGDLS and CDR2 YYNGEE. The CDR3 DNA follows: TGTGCCAGCAGCAGGGACAGCAGACGTGAAAAACTGTTTTTT. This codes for CASSRDSRREKLFF.

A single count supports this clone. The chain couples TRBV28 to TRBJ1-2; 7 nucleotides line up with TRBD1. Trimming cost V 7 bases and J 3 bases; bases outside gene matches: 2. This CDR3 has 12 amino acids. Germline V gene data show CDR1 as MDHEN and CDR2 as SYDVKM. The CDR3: CASKDRHYGYTF. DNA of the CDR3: TGTGCCAGCAAGGACAGGCACTATGGCTACACCTTC.

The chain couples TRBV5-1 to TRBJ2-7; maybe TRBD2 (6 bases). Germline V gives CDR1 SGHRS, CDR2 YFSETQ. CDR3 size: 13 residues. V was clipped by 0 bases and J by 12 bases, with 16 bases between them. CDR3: CASSLAHRGTWYF. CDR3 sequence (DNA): TGCGCCAGCAGCTTGGCCCACCGGGGGACGTGGTACTTC.

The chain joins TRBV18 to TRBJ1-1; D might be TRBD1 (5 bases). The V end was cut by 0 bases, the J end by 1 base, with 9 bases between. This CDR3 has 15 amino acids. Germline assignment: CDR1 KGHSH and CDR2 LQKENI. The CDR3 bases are TGTGCCAGCTCACCACCTACAGGCTCGAACACTGAAGCTTTCTTT. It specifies CASSPPTGSNTEAFF.

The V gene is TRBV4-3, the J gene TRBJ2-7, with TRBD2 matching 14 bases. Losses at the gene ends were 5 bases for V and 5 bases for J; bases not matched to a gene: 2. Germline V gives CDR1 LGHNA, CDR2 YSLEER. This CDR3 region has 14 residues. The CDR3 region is CASSMGLAGDEQYF. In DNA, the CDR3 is TGCGCCAGCAGCATGGGACTAGCGGGAGACGAGCAGTACTTC.

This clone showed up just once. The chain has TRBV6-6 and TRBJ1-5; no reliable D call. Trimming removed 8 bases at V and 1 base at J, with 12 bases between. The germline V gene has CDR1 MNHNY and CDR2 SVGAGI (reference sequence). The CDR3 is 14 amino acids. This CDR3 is CASRVGQSNQPQHF. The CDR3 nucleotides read TGTGCCAGCCGGGTGGGTCAGAGCAATCAGCCCCAGCATTTT.

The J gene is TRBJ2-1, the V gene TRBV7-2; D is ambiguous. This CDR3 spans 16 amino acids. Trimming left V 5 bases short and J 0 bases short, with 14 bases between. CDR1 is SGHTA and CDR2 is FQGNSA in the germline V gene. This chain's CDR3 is CASSQDKLSSYNEQFF. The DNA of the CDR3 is TGTGCCAGCAGCCAGGATAAATTGAGCTCCTACAATGAGCAGTTCTTC.

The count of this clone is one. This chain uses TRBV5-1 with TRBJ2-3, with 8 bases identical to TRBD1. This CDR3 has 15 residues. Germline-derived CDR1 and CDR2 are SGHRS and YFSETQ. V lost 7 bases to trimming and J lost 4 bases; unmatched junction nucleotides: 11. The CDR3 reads CASEGQGGSSDTQYF. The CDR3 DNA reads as TGCGCCAGCGAAGGACAGGGAGGCTCTTCAGATACGCAGTATTTT.

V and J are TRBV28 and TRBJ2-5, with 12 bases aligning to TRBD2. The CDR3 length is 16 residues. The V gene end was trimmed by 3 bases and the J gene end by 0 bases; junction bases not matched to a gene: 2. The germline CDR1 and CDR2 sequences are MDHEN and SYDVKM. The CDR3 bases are TGTGCCAGCAGTTTGGGGACTAGCGGGCACCAAGAGACCCAGTACTTC. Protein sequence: CASSLGTSGHQETQYF.